What follows are 11 T cell receptor beta chains derived from one specimen sequenced in a study of PD-L1 blockade in urothelial cancer. Method: immunoSEQ multiplex PCR; TCRdb's copy keeps in-frame clones and lacks some. The sample lists approximately 110,000 clones; around 85% were seen once. Source: PBMCs, taken around atezolizumab (anti-PD-L1) treatment. These receptors originate from a man in his forties or fifties with urothelial cancer.

This chain links TRBV7-2 with TRBJ2-5, with D possibly TRBD2 on 5 matching bases. Looked up from germline, CDR1 is SGHTA and CDR2 is FQGNSA. V dropped 1 base and J dropped 5 bases, with 11 bases sitting between them. CDR3 size: 14 residues. CDR3 sequence reads: CASSLGRAAETQYF. The CDR3 DNA is TGTGCCAGCAGCTTAGGGCGGGCGGCGGAGACCCAGTACTTC.

V is TRBV7-9 and J is TRBJ2-2; 13 nucleotides match TRBD2. Losses at the gene ends were 3 bases for V and 5 bases for J; bases not matched to a gene: 6. This CDR3 has 17 residues. The V gene's germline CDR1 is SEHNR and CDR2 FQNEAQ (reference sequence). The CDR3 loop is CASSFQMGLAGTGELFF. Here the CDR3 DNA reads TGTGCCAGCAGCTTTCAAATGGGACTAGCGGGAACCGGGGAGCTGTTTTTT.

This clone was seen more than once but under ten times. The chain is built from TRBV7-8 and TRBJ2-6; the match to TRBD1 covers 7 bases. This CDR3 comprises 18 residues. CDR1 and CDR2 (germline): SGHVS, FQNEAQ. V gave up 4 bases and J gave up 0 bases; unmatched junction bases: 9. CDR3 loop: CASSSNPGQSSGANVLTF. The CDR3, as DNA: TGTGCCAGCAGCTCGAATCCGGGACAGAGCTCTGGGGCCAACGTCCTGACTTTC.

V is TRBV6-5 and J is TRBJ2-7, with TRBD2 matching over 7 bases. Germline-derived CDR1 and CDR2 are MNHEY and SVGAGI. J lost 6 bases, V lost 2 bases, and 10 bases had no gene match. This CDR3 is built from 15 residues. As DNA, the CDR3 is TGTGCCAGCAGTTACGAGGGAGGGCCGTCCGGCGAGCAGTACTTC. Its protein is CASSYEGGPSGEQYF.

This clone has just a few counts. The chain couples TRBV9 to TRBJ2-3, with D possibly TRBD2 on 6 matching bases. CDR1 SGDLS and CDR2 YYNGEE come from the germline V gene. V was pared by 5 bases and J by 7 bases, with 11 bases between. This CDR3 spans 12 amino acids. The CDR3 sequence is CASSGDFYTQYF. In DNA, the CDR3 is TGTGCCAGCAGTGGGGACTTCTATACGCAGTATTTT.

The chain couples TRBV7-2 to TRBJ1-3; weak D call: TRBD1 (5 bases). Germline-derived CDR1 and CDR2 are SGHTA and FQGNSA. The germline V and J ends were trimmed by 4 bases and 0 bases, with 10 bases remaining between them. This CDR3 region has 15 residues. CDR3 sequence: CASSSDRSSGNTIYF. For the CDR3, the DNA is TGTGCCAGCAGCTCCGACAGAAGCTCTGGAAACACCATATATTTT.

The chain couples TRBV7-9 to TRBJ1-2; 7 bases map to TRBD1. Germline CDR1 reads SEHNR; CDR2 reads FQNEAQ (reference sequence). The CDR3 sequence is 13 residues long. Unmatched junction bases numbered 8, after V lost 5 bases and J lost 8 bases. In nucleotides, the CDR3 is TGTGCCAGCAGCCCGGAGAGGGGGCGAGGCTACACCTTC. Translating it yields CASSPERGRGYTF.

The rearrangement joins TRBV10-3 to TRBJ1-5; weak D call: TRBD1 (6 bases). V dropped 11 bases and J dropped 4 bases, with 15 bases sitting between them. The CDR3 spans 13 residues. Germline CDR1 reads ENHRY; CDR2 reads SYGVKD. The CDR3 nucleotides read TGTGCCCTGGGGGACACCCAAAATCAGCCCCAGCATTTT. It encodes CALGDTQNQPQHF.

V usage is TRBV6-1 and J usage is TRBJ1-2; 8 bases fit TRBD1. Germline CDR1 and CDR2: MNHNS and SASEGT. The ends lost 4 bases at V and 2 bases at J; junction bases unmatched: 6. The CDR3 consists of 15 residues. For the CDR3, the DNA is TGTGCCAGCAGTGTTTGGGGACAGGAGAACTATGGCTACACCTTC. This sequence encodes CASSVWGQENYGYTF.

The chain is built from TRBV5-6 and TRBJ1-2, with no clear D. CDR3 length: 19 residues. Germline CDR1 and CDR2: SGHDT and YYEEEE. Trimming cost V 1 base and J 1 base, with 23 bases left between them. CDR3: CASSLFGSTMLHFNYGYTF. In nucleotides, the CDR3 is TGTGCCAGCAGCTTGTTCGGGAGTACGATGCTACACTTTAACTATGGCTACACCTTC.

The CDR3 sequence is CASSVDGTSGREDTQYF. The CDR3 region has the DNA TGTGCCAGCAGCGTAGACGGGACTAGCGGGAGAGAAGATACGCAGTATTTT. V and J are TRBV9 and TRBJ2-3; TRBD2 agrees at 14 bases. Germline CDR1 reads SGDLS; CDR2 reads YYNGEE. Trimming removed 0 bases from V and 5 bases from J; junction bases left unmatched: 5. The CDR3 covers 17 residues.